The 21 T cell receptor beta chains below were found in one sample sequenced in a study of T-cell memory formation after mild COVID-19. From the 5' RACE reads, TCRdb called clonotypes with MiXCR, one entry per CDR3 protein. The repertoire includes roughly 280,000 distinct CDR3 sequences, 8% to 9% of them detected once, and about 22% sits in the top ten. The sequencing sample was made of PBMCs or a T cell subset sorted from them (not recorded which). These receptors were obtained from a man aged 18 to 35 who had mild COVID-19 (a few samples of this study predate the infection). Cell type and time point are not known.

This clonotype was detected only a few times. This chain connects TRBV4-1 to TRBJ1-6, with D possibly matching TRBD1 (6 bases). The CDR3 runs to 14 residues. The V gene lost 1 base and the J gene lost 10 bases, with 11 bases spanning the gap. Germline lookup yields CDR1 MGHRA and CDR2 YSYEKL. The CDR3 DNA sequence: TGCGCCAGCAGCCAAGCCGGGGGCGGATCACCCCTCCACTTT. It encodes CASSQAGGGSPLHF.

The V call is TRBV7-9, the J call TRBJ1-3; tentative D call: TRBD1 (5 bases). V shed 5 bases and J shed 2 bases, with 13 bases lying between them. This CDR3 contains 15 residues. Germline lookup yields CDR1 SEHNR and CDR2 FQNEAQ (reference sequence). The CDR3 DNA sequence: TGTGCCAGCAGCCCGATCGGGGGAGCTGGAAACACCATATATTTT. This gives the protein CASSPIGGAGNTIYF.

This clonotype was found a few times. V usage is TRBV5-1 and J usage is TRBJ2-2; D not certain. V lost 4 bases, J lost 8 bases, and 15 bases lay in between. The CDR3 consists of 14 residues. CDR1 and CDR2 (germline): SGHRS, YFSETQ. CDR3 nucleotide sequence: TGCGCCAGCAGCCCCTCGGCTTCGTCTGGGGAGCTGTTTTTT. Encoded protein: CASSPSASSGELFF.

This clonotype was counted only a few times. The chain links TRBV6-6 to TRBJ1-5; D not resolved. Between the trimmed V and J ends, which lost 8 bases and 2 bases, there was a span of 10 bases. From germline, CDR1 is MNHNY and CDR2 SVGAGI (reference sequence). CDR3 length: 13 amino acids. CDR3 sequence: CASCVDGNQPQHF. DNA for the CDR3: TGTGCCAGCTGTGTGGATGGCAATCAGCCCCAGCATTTT.

In its sample, this clonotype was seen many times. The chain couples TRBV7-2 to TRBJ2-2; D gene unclear. The CDR3 totals 11 residues. V was trimmed by 4 bases and J by 3 bases, leaving 0 bases between them. CDR1 SGHTA and CDR2 FQGNSA come from the germline V gene. The CDR3: CASSYTGELFF. DNA for the CDR3: TGTGCCAGCAGCTACACCGGGGAGCTGTTTTTT.

The rearrangement links TRBV7-9 to TRBJ1-4; 8 nucleotides agree with TRBD1. The CDR3 is 13 amino acids. Unmatched junction bases numbered 4, after V lost 5 bases and J lost 8 bases. Germline CDR1 is SEHNR and CDR2 is FQNEAQ (reference sequence). The CDR3 region has the DNA TGTGCCAGCAGCAGGGACAGGAGCGAAAAACTGTTTTTT. Translating gives CASSRDRSEKLFF.

This clonotype was detected a few times. This chain uses TRBV7-9 with TRBJ2-2; 8 bases are a match to TRBD2. V dropped 6 bases and J dropped 5; count of bases not matched to a gene: 8. The CDR3 is made up of 15 amino acids. Per germline, CDR1 SEHNR and CDR2 FQNEAQ (reference sequence). The CDR3 spells CASRKSGGDTGELFF. The CDR3 bases are TGTGCCAGCAGAAAAAGCGGGGGCGATACCGGGGAGCTGTTTTTT.

This clonotype was observed many times. The chain carries TRBV5-8 and TRBJ1-5; 7 bases are a match to TRBD1. The CDR3 runs 13 residues. The ends lost 5 bases at V and 4 bases at J; junction bases unmatched: 3. Per the germline V gene, CDR1 is SGHTS and CDR2 is YDEGEE. As DNA, the CDR3 is TGTGCCAGCAGTGGGGACAGAAATCAGCCCCAGCATTTT. Translated: CASSGDRNQPQHF.

The CDR3 coding sequence is TGTGCCAGCAGCACGGGACCTTCTAACGAGCAGTACGTC. Residues: CASSTGPSNEQYV. This rearrangement joins TRBV7-2 to TRBJ2-7; D is tentatively TRBD1 or TRBD2 (5 bases each). Germline V gene data show CDR1 as SGHTA and CDR2 as FQGNSA. The CDR3 runs 13 residues. Trimming cost V 5 bases and J 5 bases, with 13 bases left between them.

CDR3 in amino acids: CASSMGLSGEQYF. DNA for the CDR3: TGTGCCAGCAGTATGGGCCTTTCGGGTGAGCAGTACTTC. This chain joins TRBV6-6 and TRBJ2-7; D is uncertain. Germline assignment: CDR1 MNHNY and CDR2 SVGAGI (reference sequence). The CDR3 is 13 amino acids. The V end was cut by 5 bases, the J end by 7 bases, with 15 bases between.

The chain is built from TRBV4-3 and TRBJ2-1, with D possibly TRBD1 on 6 matching bases. Trimming stripped 0 bases from V and 7 bases from J, with 13 bases between. Germline assignment: CDR1 LGHNA and CDR2 YSLEER. The CDR3 loop spans 15 amino acids. The CDR3 region has the DNA TGCGCCAGCAGCCAAGAGGCGACAGGTCCGAATGAGCAGTTCTTC. It encodes CASSQEATGPNEQFF.

This clonotype has just a few counts. DNA of the CDR3: TGCGCCAGCAGCTCACGACCCGGGGACGGAGCGAGCTCCTATAATTCACCCCTCCACTTT. Its translation is CASSSRPGDGASSYNSPLHF. This sequence joins TRBV5-1 and TRBJ1-6; a weak D match, TRBD1 (5 bases). This CDR3 has 20 amino acids. Looked up from germline, CDR1 is SGHRS and CDR2 is YFSETQ. V was cut by 3 bases and J by 0 bases, with 22 bases left in between.

The J gene is TRBJ1-1, the V gene TRBV5-1; no firm D call. The CDR3 has 17 residues. Looked up from germline, CDR1 is SGHRS and CDR2 is YFSETQ. With 2 bases removed from V and 1 base from J, the gap between germline ends came to 18 bases. CDR3 DNA sequence: TGCGCCAGCAGCTTACTCCCTCGGTGGACCACGAACACTGAAGCTTTCTTT. Protein product: CASSLLPRWTTNTEAFF. The full variable domain, its missing parts supplied by reference TRBV5-1 and TRBJ1-1, is KAGVTQTPRYLIKTRGQQVTLSCSPISGHRSVSWYQQTPGQGLQFLFEYFSETQRNKGNFPGRFSGRQFSNSRSEMNVSTLELGDSALYLCASSLLPRWTTNTEAFFGQGTRLTVV.

There are a few counts of this clonotype. J is TRBJ2-1 and V is TRBV4-1; D is perhaps TRBD2 (6 bases). The germline V gene encodes CDR1 MGHRA and CDR2 YSYEKL. This CDR3 has 15 amino acids. The V and J ends lost 0 bases and 0 bases respectively, with 6 bases between them. For the CDR3, the DNA is TGCGCCAGCAGCCAAGACGGGAGCTCCTACAATGAGCAGTTCTTC. As protein: CASSQDGSSYNEQFF.

This clonotype has only a few counts. The chain couples TRBV2 to TRBJ2-7, with TRBD1 matching over 11 bases. Germline V gene lookup returns CDR1 SNHLY and CDR2 FYNNEI. V lost 6 bases and J lost 2; bases outside the gene matches: 6. This CDR3 spans 15 amino acids. Here the CDR3 reads CASRAGTGGTYEQYF. The CDR3 DNA sequence: TGTGCCAGCAGAGCCGGGACAGGGGGAACCTACGAGCAGTACTTC. Together with reference TRBV2 and TRBJ2-7, the CDR3 gives the full variable domain: EPEVTQTPSHQVTQMGQEVILRCVPISNHLYFYWYRQILGQKVEFLVSFYNNEISEKSEIFDDQFSVERPDGSNFTLKIRSTKLEDSAMYFCASRAGTGGTYEQYFGPGTRLTVT.

The table lists this clonotype with a few counts. The chain links TRBV5-1 to TRBJ2-1, with D possibly matching TRBD1 (8 bases). The germline V gene has CDR1 SGHRS and CDR2 YFSETQ. The CDR3 runs 15 residues. Trimming stripped 4 bases from V and 9 bases from J, with 20 bases between. The CDR3: CASSPTGEGFGEQFF. CDR3 DNA sequence: TGCGCCAGCAGCCCGACAGGGGAGGGTTTTGGTGAGCAGTTCTTC.

This clonotype was seen more than once but under ten times. V and J are TRBV4-1 and TRBJ2-7; weak D call: TRBD2 (6 bases). The length of the CDR3 is 16 residues. CDR1 MGHRA and CDR2 YSYEKL come from the germline V gene. Between the trimmed V and J ends, which lost 1 base and 4 bases, there was a span of 17 bases. CDR3 sequence reads: CASSQGTGGSGYEQYF. The CDR3 DNA reads TGCGCCAGCAGCCAAGGGACTGGGGGGTCCGGGTACGAGCAGTACTTC.

This clonotype was counted ten times or more. The chain combines TRBV4-3 with TRBJ2-3, with D perhaps matching TRBD1 or TRBD2 (6 bases each). Germline V CDR1 and CDR2: LGHNA, YSLEER. The CDR3 is 17 residues long. With 4 bases removed from V and 0 bases from J, the gap between germline ends came to 17 bases. CDR3 loop: CASSPMERGESTDTQYF. DNA of the CDR3: TGCGCCAGCAGCCCAATGGAGAGGGGGGAGAGCACAGATACGCAGTATTTT.

This clonotype appeared a few times. CDR3 residues: CASPRAGNYGYTF. For the CDR3, the DNA is TGTGCCTCGCCACGTGCGGGAAACTATGGCTACACCTTC. V usage is TRBV30 and J usage is TRBJ1-2, with no clear D. Germline assignment: CDR1 GTSNPN and CDR2 SVGIG (reference sequence). The V gene lost 7 bases and the J gene lost 2 bases, with 14 bases spanning the gap. The CDR3 runs 13 residues.

The chain combines TRBV5-5 with TRBJ1-5; 7 bases match TRBD1. The junction had 7 bases not matched to a gene; V was cut back by 4 bases and J by 9 bases. CDR1 and CDR2 from the germline V gene are SGHKS and YYEKEE (reference sequence). The CDR3 has 13 residues. The CDR3, as DNA: TGTGCCAGCAGCCCAGGGGGGGGGCGGCCCCAGCATTTT. Residues: CASSPGGGRPQHF.

This clonotype showed up just a few times. The chain links TRBV12-3 or TRBV12-4 to TRBJ1-4, with 10 bases matching TRBD1. The length of the CDR3 is 15 residues. The trim removed 5 bases at V and 6 bases at J, leaving 6 bases unmatched. The CDR3 loop is CASSGSGTGDEKLFF. CDR3 coding DNA: TGTGCCAGCAGTGGCTCTGGGACAGGGGATGAAAAACTGTTTTTT.